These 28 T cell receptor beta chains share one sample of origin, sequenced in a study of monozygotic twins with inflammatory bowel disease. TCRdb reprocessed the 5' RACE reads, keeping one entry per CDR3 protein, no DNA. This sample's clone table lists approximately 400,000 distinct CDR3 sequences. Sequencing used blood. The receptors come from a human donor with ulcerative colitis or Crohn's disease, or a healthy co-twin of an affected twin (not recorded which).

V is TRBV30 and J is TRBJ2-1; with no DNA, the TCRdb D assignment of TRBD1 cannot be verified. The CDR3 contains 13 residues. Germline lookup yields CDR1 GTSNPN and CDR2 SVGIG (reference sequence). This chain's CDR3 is CAWSRQGRSEQFF.

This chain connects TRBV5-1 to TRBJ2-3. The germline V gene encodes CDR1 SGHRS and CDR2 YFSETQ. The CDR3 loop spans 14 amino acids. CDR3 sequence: CASSFQMPADTQYF.

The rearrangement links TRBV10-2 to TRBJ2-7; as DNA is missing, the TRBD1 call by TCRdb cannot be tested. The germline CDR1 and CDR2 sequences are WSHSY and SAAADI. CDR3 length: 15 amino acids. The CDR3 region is CASREPGQGKYEQYF.

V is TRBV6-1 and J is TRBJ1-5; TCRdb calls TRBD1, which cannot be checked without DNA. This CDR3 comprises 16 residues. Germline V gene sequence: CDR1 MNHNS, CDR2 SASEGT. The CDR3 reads CASSSAGTGASQPQHF.

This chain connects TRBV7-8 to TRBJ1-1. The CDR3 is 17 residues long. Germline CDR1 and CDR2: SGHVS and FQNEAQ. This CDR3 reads CASSSRGGANMNTEAFF.

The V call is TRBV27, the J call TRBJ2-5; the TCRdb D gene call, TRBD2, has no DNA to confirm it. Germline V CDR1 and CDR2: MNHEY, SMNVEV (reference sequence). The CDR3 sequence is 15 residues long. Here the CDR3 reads CASSGASATQETQYF.

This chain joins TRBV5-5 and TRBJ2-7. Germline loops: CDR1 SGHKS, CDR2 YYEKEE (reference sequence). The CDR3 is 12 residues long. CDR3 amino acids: CASSPYSYEQYF.

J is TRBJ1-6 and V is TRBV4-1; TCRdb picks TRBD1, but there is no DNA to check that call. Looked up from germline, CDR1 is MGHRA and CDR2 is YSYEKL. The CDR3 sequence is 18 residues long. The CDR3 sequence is CASSQDQLGQNYNSPLHF.

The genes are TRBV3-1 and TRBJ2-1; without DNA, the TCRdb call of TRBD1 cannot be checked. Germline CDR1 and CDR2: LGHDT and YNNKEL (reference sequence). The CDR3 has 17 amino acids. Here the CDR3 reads CASSQPPLVGSYNEQFF.

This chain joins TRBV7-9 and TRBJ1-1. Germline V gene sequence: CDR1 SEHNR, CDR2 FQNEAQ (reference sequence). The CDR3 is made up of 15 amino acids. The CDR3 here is CASTDLRHSNTEAFF.

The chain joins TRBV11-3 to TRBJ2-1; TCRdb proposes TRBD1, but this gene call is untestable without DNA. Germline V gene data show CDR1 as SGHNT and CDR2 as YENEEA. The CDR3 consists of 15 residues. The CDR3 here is CASSHRDGGLDEQFF.

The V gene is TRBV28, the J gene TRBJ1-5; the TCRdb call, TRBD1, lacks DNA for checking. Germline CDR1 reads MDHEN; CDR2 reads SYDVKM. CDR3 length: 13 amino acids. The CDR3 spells CASDRDSNQPQHF. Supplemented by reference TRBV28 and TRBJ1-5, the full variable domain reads DVKVTQSSRYLVKRTGEKVFLECVQDMDHENMFWYRQDPGLGLRLIYFSYDVKMKEKGDIPEGYSVSREKKERFSLILESASTNQTSMYLCASDRDSNQPQHFGDGTRLSIL.

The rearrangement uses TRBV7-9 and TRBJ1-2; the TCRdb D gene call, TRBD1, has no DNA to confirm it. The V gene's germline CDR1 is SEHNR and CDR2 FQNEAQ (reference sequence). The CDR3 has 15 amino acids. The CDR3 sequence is CASSSPDRPLYGYTF.

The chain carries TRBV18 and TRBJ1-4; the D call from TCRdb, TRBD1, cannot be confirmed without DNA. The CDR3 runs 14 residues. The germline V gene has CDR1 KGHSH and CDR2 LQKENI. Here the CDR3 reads CASSPTEGQGRLFF.

The CDR3 spells CASNPTGKDGYTF. The genes are TRBV5-1 and TRBJ1-2; checking the TCRdb D call of TRBD1 is not possible without DNA. The CDR3 has 13 amino acids. The germline V gene has CDR1 SGHRS and CDR2 YFSETQ.

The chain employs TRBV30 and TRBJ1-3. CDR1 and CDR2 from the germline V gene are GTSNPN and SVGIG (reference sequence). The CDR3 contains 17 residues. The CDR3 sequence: CAWSVQRTWTSGNTIYF.

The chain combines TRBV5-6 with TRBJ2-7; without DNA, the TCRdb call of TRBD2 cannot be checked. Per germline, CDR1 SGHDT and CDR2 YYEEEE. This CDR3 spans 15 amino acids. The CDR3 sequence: CASSLLGPGDHEQYF.

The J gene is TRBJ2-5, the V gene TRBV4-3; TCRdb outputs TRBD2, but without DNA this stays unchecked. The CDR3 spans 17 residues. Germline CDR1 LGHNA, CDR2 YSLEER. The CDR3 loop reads CASSPSTSGRAGETQYF.

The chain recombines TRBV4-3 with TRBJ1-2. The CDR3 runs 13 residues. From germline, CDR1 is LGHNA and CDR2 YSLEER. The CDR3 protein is CASSQDRQQKNTF.

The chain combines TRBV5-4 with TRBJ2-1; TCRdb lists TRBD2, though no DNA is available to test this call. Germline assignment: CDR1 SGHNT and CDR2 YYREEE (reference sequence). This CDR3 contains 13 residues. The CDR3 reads CASSKGLVNEQFF.

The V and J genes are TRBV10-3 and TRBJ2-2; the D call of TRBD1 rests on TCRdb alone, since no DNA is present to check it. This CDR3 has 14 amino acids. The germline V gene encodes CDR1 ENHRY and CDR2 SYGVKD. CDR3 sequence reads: CAISGQQNTGELFF.

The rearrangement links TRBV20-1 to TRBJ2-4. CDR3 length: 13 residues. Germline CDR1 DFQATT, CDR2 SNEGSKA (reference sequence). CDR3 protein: CSARDRAEYIQYF.

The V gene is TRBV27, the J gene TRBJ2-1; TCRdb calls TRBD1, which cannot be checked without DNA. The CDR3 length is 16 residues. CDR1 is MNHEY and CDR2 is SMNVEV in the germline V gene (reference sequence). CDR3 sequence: CASSPRTQRKLNEQFF.

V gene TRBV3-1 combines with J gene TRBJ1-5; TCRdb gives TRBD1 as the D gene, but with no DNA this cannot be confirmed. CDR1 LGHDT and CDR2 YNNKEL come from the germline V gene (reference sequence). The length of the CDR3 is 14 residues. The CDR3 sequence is CASSQQGINQPQHF.

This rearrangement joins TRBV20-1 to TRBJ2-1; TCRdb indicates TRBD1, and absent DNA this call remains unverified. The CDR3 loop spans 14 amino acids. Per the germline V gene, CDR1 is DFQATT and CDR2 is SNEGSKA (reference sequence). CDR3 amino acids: CSASDRVSYNEQFF.

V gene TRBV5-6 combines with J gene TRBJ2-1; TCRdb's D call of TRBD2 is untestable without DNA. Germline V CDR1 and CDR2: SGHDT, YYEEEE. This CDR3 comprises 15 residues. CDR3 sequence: CASSLGTSGSLGQFF.

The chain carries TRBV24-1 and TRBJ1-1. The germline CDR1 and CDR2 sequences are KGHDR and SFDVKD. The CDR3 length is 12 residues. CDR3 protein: CATSDREGGAFF.

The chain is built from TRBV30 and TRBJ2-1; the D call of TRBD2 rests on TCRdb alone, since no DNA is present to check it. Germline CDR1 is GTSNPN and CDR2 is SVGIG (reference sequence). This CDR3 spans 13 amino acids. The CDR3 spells CASSGKAYNEQFF.